These 29 T cell receptor beta chains were all obtained from the same sample, sequenced in a study of blood T cell repertoires in COVID-19. The assay was immunoSEQ multiplex PCR, and TCRdb's table has in-frame clones only and misses some. The data contain under 300,000 clones, over 70% of them singletons. The sample consisted of peripheral blood. These receptors were collected from a woman of 80 years or more with acute or convalescent COVID-19.

The chain joins TRBV5-1 to TRBJ1-6; 9 bases map to TRBD1. Per the germline V gene, CDR1 is SGHRS and CDR2 is YFSETQ. The CDR3 runs to 18 residues. Trimming removed 4 bases from V and 1 base from J; junction bases left unmatched: 9. CDR3: CASSQPTGGGSYNSPLHF. In DNA form, the CDR3 reads TGCGCCAGCAGCCAACCGACAGGGGGAGGATCCTATAATTCACCCCTCCACTTT.

V gene TRBV19 combines with J gene TRBJ1-4, with D possibly matching TRBD1 (6 bases). The germline V and J ends were trimmed by 4 bases and 4 bases, with 16 bases remaining between them. Germline CDR1 is LNHDA and CDR2 is SQIVND (reference sequence). The CDR3 extends over 16 amino acids. The CDR3, as DNA: TGTGCCAGTAGTAAACAACAGGGCGGGAGTAATGAAAAACTGTTTTTT. This codes for CASSKQQGGSNEKLFF.

This clone came up a few times. The chain has TRBV6-2 or TRBV6-3 and TRBJ2-7, with 9 bases aligning to TRBD2. V shed 2 bases, J shed 4 bases, and the junction held 6 bases outside the gene matches. This CDR3 contains 15 residues. Germline V gene data show CDR1 as MNHEY and CDR2 as SVGEGT. CDR3 in amino acids: CASSYAGTSWYEQYF. CDR3 sequence (DNA): TGTGCCAGCAGTTACGCCGGGACTAGCTGGTACGAGCAGTACTTC.

A word on this clone: Other DNA sequences in the same sample also yield this CDR3. The V call is TRBV2, the J call TRBJ1-1, with 7 bases lining up with TRBD1. The CDR3 extends over 14 amino acids. Germline CDR1 SNHLY, CDR2 FYNNEI. V was pared by 6 bases and J by 3 bases, with 7 bases of the junction left unmatched. The CDR3 region has the DNA TGTGCCAGCAGGGACCGGACAGGACACACTGAAGCTTTCTTT. Translation gives CASRDRTGHTEAFF.

The chain carries TRBV4-1 and TRBJ1-5; 8 bases line up with TRBD1. Trimming cost V 4 bases and J 4 bases; bases outside gene matches: 6. CDR3 size: 15 residues. Germline V gives CDR1 MGHRA, CDR2 YSYEKL. The CDR3 nucleotides read TGCGCCAGCAGCCGAGGACAGGGACTGAATCAGCCCCAGCATTTT. Protein sequence: CASSRGQGLNQPQHF.

In its sample, this clone was seen once. CDR3 residues: CASRQGAKETQYF. DNA for the CDR3: TGCGCCAGCAGGCAGGGGGCAAAAGAGACCCAGTACTTC. This chain joins TRBV5-1 and TRBJ2-5; TRBD1 matches 8 bases. V shed 5 bases, J shed 3 bases, and the junction held 3 bases outside the gene matches. The CDR3 runs to 13 residues. Germline loops: CDR1 SGHRS, CDR2 YFSETQ. Full variable domain (missing parts from reference TRBV5-1 and TRBJ2-5): KAGVTQTPRYLIKTRGQQVTLSCSPISGHRSVSWYQQTPGQGLQFLFEYFSETQRNKGNFPGRFSGRQFSNSRSEMNVSTLELGDSALYLCASRQGAKETQYFGPGTRLLVL.

The chain couples TRBV5-1 to TRBJ1-2; D gene ambiguous. The CDR3 consists of 14 residues. V dropped 0 bases and J dropped 10 bases, with 16 bases sitting between them. CDR1 is SGHRS, CDR2 YFSETQ, per germline. The CDR3 nucleotides read TGCGCCAGCAGCTTGGGCCCTACAGTATATCTCTACACCTTC. Residues: CASSLGPTVYLYTF.

On this clone: One end of the junction does not line up with germline, which may come from a read error. The chain has TRBV7-2 and TRBJ2-7, with 10 bases matching TRBD2. Germline lookup yields CDR1 SGHTA and CDR2 FQGNSA. This CDR3 is 14 amino acids long. The CDR3 DNA is TGTGCCAGCAGTTTAGCGGGAGGTACCTACGAGCAGTACTTC. It encodes CASSLAGGTYEQYF. The variable domain in full, with the rest retrieved from reference TRBV7-2 and TRBJ2-7, is GAGVSQSPSNKVTEKGKDVELRCDPISGHTALYWYRQSLGQGLEFLIYFQGNSAPDKSGLPSDRFSAERTGGSVSTLTIQRTQQEDSAVYLCASSLAGGTYEQYFGPGTRLTVT.

The rearrangement joins TRBV5-4 to TRBJ2-7, with TRBD1 matching 7 bases. The CDR3 length is 13 residues. The V segment lost 7 bases and the J segment 0 bases; nucleotides outside the gene matches: 4. In germline, CDR1 is SGHNT, CDR2 YYREEE (reference sequence). The CDR3 sequence is CASGTASSYEQYF. CDR3 DNA sequence: TGTGCCAGCGGGACAGCAAGCTCCTACGAGCAGTACTTC.

The rearrangement links TRBV4-3 to TRBJ2-6; tentative D call: TRBD1 (5 bases). Looked up from germline, CDR1 is LGHNA and CDR2 is YSLEER. V gave up 2 bases and J gave up 2 bases, with 7 bases separating them. The CDR3 length is 15 residues. The CDR3 loop is CASSQSRAGANVLTF. The CDR3 DNA is TGCGCCAGCAGCCAATCCAGGGCTGGGGCCAACGTCCTGACTTTC.

Here the CDR3 reads CSVTGGMIKNEQFF. CDR3 DNA: TGCAGCGTGACAGGGGGAATGATCAAGAATGAGCAGTTCTTC. The chain couples TRBV29-1 to TRBJ2-1, with 9 nucleotides matching TRBD1. The germline V gene has CDR1 SQVTM and CDR2 ANQGSEA. Trimming cost V 6 bases and J 7 bases; bases outside gene matches: 10. The CDR3 is 14 residues long.

J is TRBJ1-5 and V is TRBV18; D may be TRBD1 (5 bases). The germline CDR1 and CDR2 sequences are KGHSH and LQKENI. Deletions cut 2 bases from V and 5 bases from J, with 7 bases between. The CDR3 is 13 residues long. In DNA, the CDR3 is TGTGCCAGCTCACCAACCAGGGATCAGCCCCAGCATTTT. Translating gives CASSPTRDQPQHF.

The rearrangement joins TRBV6-2 or TRBV6-3 to TRBJ2-4; TRBD2 might be the D (6 bases). CDR1 is MNHEY and CDR2 is SVGEGT in the germline V gene. Trimming left V 2 bases short and J 10 bases short, with 12 bases between. CDR3 length: 13 amino acids. The CDR3 nucleotides are TGTGCCAGCAGTTACGGGGCGGGGCTGATTCAGTACTTC. Its translation: CASSYGAGLIQYF.

DNA for the CDR3: TGTGCCAGCAGCTTTCGGTTACAGAAAGAGACCCAGTACTTC. Its translation is CASSFRLQKETQYF. This rearrangement joins TRBV5-8 to TRBJ2-5; D ambiguous. Looked up from germline, CDR1 is SGHTS and CDR2 is YDEGEE. The V end lost 2 bases, the J end lost 3 bases, and 11 bases lay between the germline ends. The CDR3 consists of 14 residues. Looking up the rest from reference TRBV5-8 and TRBJ2-5 gives the full variable domain: EAGVTQSPTHLIKTRGQQATLRCSPISGHTSVYWYQQALGLGLQFLLWYDEGEERNRGNFPPRFSGRQFPNYSSELNVNALELEDSALYLCASSFRLQKETQYFGPGTRLLVL.

The genes are TRBV3-1 (or the pseudogene TRBV3-2) and TRBJ2-2, with a possible D match to TRBD1 (5 bases). Per the germline V gene, CDR1 is LGHDT and CDR2 is YNNKEL (reference sequence). The CDR3 covers 13 residues. V lost 4 bases and J lost 7, with 10 bases in between. CDR3 loop: CASSLGEFGELFF. DNA for the CDR3: TGTGCCAGCAGCCTAGGGGAATTCGGGGAGCTGTTTTTT.

CDR3 nucleotide sequence: TGCAGCGTTGGAGGGGACTACACCTACGAGCAGTACTTC. The encoded protein is CSVGGDYTYEQYF. The chain has TRBV29-1 and TRBJ2-7; TRBD2 agrees at 7 bases. The CDR3 is made up of 13 amino acids. Per the germline V gene, CDR1 is SQVTM and CDR2 is ANQGSEA. The junction had 5 bases not matched to a gene; V was cut back by 4 bases and J by 2 bases.

This chain joins TRBV7-9 and TRBJ1-2; the D gene is possibly TRBD1 (6 bases). V shed 7 bases and J shed 5 bases, with 14 bases lying between them. The CDR3 runs to 13 residues. CDR1 SEHNR and CDR2 FQNEAQ come from the germline V gene (reference sequence). CDR3 sequence (DNA): TGTGCCAGCAAAGGACAGTCGGGGTATGGCTACACCTTC. Amino acid sequence: CASKGQSGYGYTF.

The chain is built from TRBV6-6 and TRBJ2-5; TRBD2 matches 8 bases. J gave up 5 bases and V 2 bases, and 4 bases lay outside the gene matches. Germline V gene data show CDR1 as MNHNY and CDR2 as SVGAGI (reference sequence). This CDR3 spans 14 amino acids. The CDR3 loop is CASSYKRGWETQYF. The CDR3 bases are TGTGCCAGCAGTTACAAGCGGGGGTGGGAGACCCAGTACTTC.

This chain connects TRBV7-2 to TRBJ2-3; 10 positions agree with TRBD2. The CDR3 sequence is 15 residues long. J was trimmed by 4 bases and V by 7 bases; bases with no gene match: 8. Germline-derived CDR1 and CDR2 are SGHTA and FQGNSA. The CDR3 spells CASTFSAGGADTQYF. DNA of the CDR3: TGTGCCAGCACCTTTTCAGCGGGAGGGGCAGATACGCAGTATTTT. The complete variable domain, with remaining parts taken from reference TRBV7-2 and TRBJ2-3, reads GAGVSQSPSNKVTEKGKDVELRCDPISGHTALYWYRQSLGQGLEFLIYFQGNSAPDKSGLPSDRFSAERTGGSVSTLTIQRTQQEDSAVYLCASTFSAGGADTQYFGPGTRLTVL.

Worth noting for this clone: One junction end disagrees with the germline gene, perhaps due to a read error. V and J are TRBV4-1 and TRBJ2-7; D not resolved. Germline lookup yields CDR1 MGHRA and CDR2 YSYEKL. The CDR3 runs 9 residues. The CDR3 sequence is CASSQVVFF. The CDR3 region has the DNA TGCGCCAGCAGCCAAGTAGTTTTTTTC.

The chain is built from TRBV24-1 and TRBJ2-7; D is perhaps TRBD1 (7 bases). Germline assignment: CDR1 KGHDR and CDR2 SFDVKD. The CDR3 is 11 amino acids. Trimming removed 7 bases from V and 6 bases from J, with 9 bases in between. The CDR3 spells CATSQGGEQYF. The CDR3 DNA follows: TGTGCCACCAGCCAGGGGGGCGAGCAGTACTTC.

The gene calls are TRBV6-9 and TRBJ2-5; D is perhaps TRBD1 (5 bases). Trimming took off 5 bases at V and 5 bases at J, with 15 bases between the two ends. This CDR3 is built from 14 residues. Germline CDR1 MNHGY, CDR2 SVAAGI. CDR3 in amino acids: CASSPQGTGETQYF. In nucleotides, the CDR3 is TGTGCCAGCAGTCCCCAGGGTACGGGTGAGACCCAGTACTTC.

The CDR3 loop is CSVAIGAINQPQHF. For the CDR3, the DNA is TGCAGCGTTGCGATAGGGGCGATCAATCAGCCCCAGCATTTT. The chain employs TRBV29-1 and TRBJ1-5, with a possible D match to TRBD1 (5 bases). The V gene's germline CDR1 is SQVTM and CDR2 ANQGSEA. The CDR3 is 14 residues long. The V and J ends lost 4 bases and 3 bases respectively, with 13 bases between them.

Worth noting for this clone: One end of the junction varies from germline; a read error may be responsible. The chain carries TRBV15 and TRBJ1-1, with D possibly TRBD1 on 5 matching bases. Germline loops: CDR1 LNHNV, CDR2 YYDKDF (reference sequence). The CDR3 length is 14 residues. The CDR3 here is CATSRDRTGTAAFF. DNA for the CDR3: TGTGCCACCAGCAGAGACCGAACTGGGACTGCAGCTTTCTTT.

V and J are TRBV7-2 and TRBJ2-7; 8 nucleotides align to TRBD2. CDR1 and CDR2 (germline): SGHTA, FQGNSA. Unmatched junction bases numbered 7, after V lost 3 bases and J lost 0 bases. The CDR3 spans 16 residues. This CDR3 reads CASSFTGTRGSYEQYF. The CDR3 DNA sequence: TGTGCCAGCAGCTTCACCGGGACTAGAGGCTCCTACGAGCAGTACTTC.

This clone was recorded at least ten times. The chain is built from TRBV6-2 or TRBV6-3 and TRBJ2-7; the D is unclear. This CDR3 has 15 amino acids. The V gene's germline CDR1 is MNHEY and CDR2 SVGEGT. V lost 6 bases to trimming and J lost 4 bases, with 19 bases between them. CDR3: CASSSPTRFSYEQYF. Written as DNA, the CDR3 is TGTGCCAGCAGCTCACCGACACGTTTTTCTTACGAGCAGTACTTC.

The J gene is TRBJ2-1, the V gene TRBV6-6, with a weak D call TRBD2 (6 bases). Germline loops: CDR1 MNHNY, CDR2 SVGAGI (reference sequence). This CDR3 region has 11 residues. V gave up 5 bases and J gave up 10 bases, with 9 bases separating them. The CDR3 coding sequence is TGTGCCAGCAGTCCTGGGGGGGAGCAGTTCTTC. This sequence encodes CASSPGGEQFF.

This clone came up once. The V gene is TRBV11-2, the J gene TRBJ2-1; TRBD1 matches at 7 bases. The CDR3 covers 16 residues. Germline V gives CDR1 SGHAT, CDR2 FQNNGV. The J segment lost 8 bases and the V segment lost 0 bases, leaving 10 bases of the junction unmatched. This chain's CDR3 is CASSLDIGTVNDEQFF. The CDR3 bases are TGTGCCAGCAGCTTAGATATAGGGACAGTAAACGATGAGCAGTTCTTC.

This chain connects TRBV29-1 to TRBJ2-3; 8 nucleotides line up with TRBD2. The CDR3 contains 16 residues. Germline loops: CDR1 SQVTM, CDR2 ANQGSEA. J was trimmed by 3 bases and V by 0 bases; bases with no gene match: 8. This chain's CDR3 is CSVEDDLLAATDTQYF. The CDR3 nucleotides are TGCAGCGTTGAAGATGATCTACTAGCGGCAACAGATACGCAGTATTTT.